Listed below are T cell receptor beta chains from one sample, sequenced in a study of T cells after yellow fever vaccination. MiXCR, run by TCRdb on the 5' RACE reads, gives a single entry per CDR3 protein. The sample contains 400,000 to 650,000 distinct CDR3 sequences, just over 20% of which appear only once. The specimen was PBMCs, collected 21 days after the first yellow fever vaccination. All receptors derive from a man aged 18 to 30 who received the YFV17D yellow fever vaccine. Each CDR3 is given with its conserved first and last residue. Each record gives: clone size, CDR3 length, D gene, J gene, V gene, CDR3 protein, CDR3 DNA. A D gene is named only where the DNA matches it firmly. The size entry is marked missing in some rows and otherwise reads once, few, many or a size class.

clone_size: NA; cdr3_length: 14; d_call: TRBD1; j_call: TRBJ2-3; v_call: TRBV2; cdr3_aa: CASSETGGSDTQYF; cdr3_nt: TGTGCCAGCAGTGAAACAGGGGGTTCAGATACGCAGTATTTT
clone_size: few; cdr3_length: 17; d_call: TRBD2; j_call: TRBJ2-3; v_call: TRBV4-3; cdr3_aa: CASSQGGLAGNGDTQYF; cdr3_nt: TGCGCCAGCAGCCAAGGGGGACTAGCGGGGAACGGGGATACGCAGTATTTT
clone_size: few; cdr3_length: 12; d_call: TRBD1; j_call: TRBJ2-1; v_call: TRBV3-1; cdr3_aa: CASSQATGQLFF; cdr3_nt: TGTGCCAGCAGCCAAGCAACGGGACAGTTATTCTTC
clone_size: NA; cdr3_length: 13; d_call: NA; j_call: TRBJ1-2; v_call: TRBV7-2; cdr3_aa: CASSLTREGGYTF; cdr3_nt: TGTGCCAGCAGCTTAACCAGGGAAGGCGGCTACACCTTC
clone_size: few; cdr3_length: 15; d_call: NA; j_call: TRBJ1-1; v_call: TRBV5-1; cdr3_aa: CASSLVPDRNTEAFF; cdr3_nt: TGCGCCAGCAGCCTCGTCCCAGATAGGAACACTGAAGCTTTCTTT
clone_size: NA; cdr3_length: 17; d_call: NA; j_call: TRBJ2-3; v_call: TRBV7-9; cdr3_aa: CASSLRRGRGSTDTQYF; cdr3_nt: TGTGCCAGCAGCCTACGGCGTGGGCGGGGTAGCACAGATACGCAGTATTTT
clone_size: NA; cdr3_length: 16; d_call: TRBD2; j_call: TRBJ2-5; v_call: TRBV2; cdr3_aa: CASSPGGRAGEETQYF; cdr3_nt: TGTGCCAGCAGCCCCGGGGGTCGAGCGGGGGAAGAGACCCAGTACTTC
clone_size: few; cdr3_length: 14; d_call: NA; j_call: TRBJ2-7; v_call: TRBV7-2; cdr3_aa: CASSARGSYYEQYF; cdr3_nt: TGTGCCAGCAGCGCCAGGGGCTCTTACTACGAGCAGTACTTC
clone_size: NA; cdr3_length: 16; d_call: NA; j_call: TRBJ1-6; v_call: TRBV11-2; cdr3_aa: CASSLVLRDLNSPLHF; cdr3_nt: TGTGCCAGCAGCTTAGTTCTTCGAGACCTTAATTCACCCCTCCACTTT
clone_size: NA; cdr3_length: 16; d_call: TRBD1; j_call: TRBJ1-5; v_call: TRBV6-5; cdr3_aa: CASSSGTGSMGQPQHF; cdr3_nt: TGTGCCAGCAGTTCCGGGACAGGGAGTATGGGTCAGCCCCAGCATTTT
clone_size: NA; cdr3_length: 12; d_call: TRBD1; j_call: TRBJ1-2; v_call: TRBV7-9; cdr3_aa: CASSLDRAGYTF; cdr3_nt: TGTGCCAGCAGCTTGGACAGGGCCGGCTACACCTTC
clone_size: NA; cdr3_length: 15; d_call: TRBD1; j_call: TRBJ2-3; v_call: TRBV20-1; cdr3_aa: CSAKVGTGETDTQYF; cdr3_nt: TGCAGTGCTAAAGTAGGGACAGGGGAAACAGATACGCAGTATTTT
clone_size: NA; cdr3_length: 15; d_call: NA; j_call: TRBJ2-3; v_call: TRBV18; cdr3_aa: CASSPPGPPGDTQYF; cdr3_nt: TGTGCCAGCTCACCACCCGGGCCGCCAGGGGATACGCAGTATTTT
clone_size: NA; cdr3_length: 17; d_call: NA; j_call: TRBJ1-2; v_call: TRBV12-3/TRBV12-4; cdr3_aa: CASSGQGQYAPHYGYTF; cdr3_nt: TGTGCCAGCAGTGGTCAGGGCCAATACGCGCCTCACTATGGCTACACCTTC
clone_size: NA; cdr3_length: 16; d_call: NA; j_call: TRBJ2-2; v_call: TRBV7-9; cdr3_aa: CASSPKAGPNTGELFF; cdr3_nt: TGTGCCAGCAGCCCCAAAGCAGGGCCGAACACCGGGGAGCTGTTTTTT
clone_size: NA; cdr3_length: 14; d_call: NA; j_call: TRBJ1-1; v_call: TRBV7-8; cdr3_aa: CASREDSLNTEAFF; cdr3_nt: TGTGCCAGCAGAGAAGACAGCCTGAACACTGAAGCTTTCTTT
clone_size: NA; cdr3_length: 13; d_call: NA; j_call: TRBJ2-7; v_call: TRBV6-1; cdr3_aa: CASKWGVQYEQYF; cdr3_nt: TGTGCCAGCAAGTGGGGAGTCCAGTACGAGCAGTACTTC
clone_size: NA; cdr3_length: 14; d_call: TRBD1; j_call: TRBJ1-1; v_call: TRBV5-5; cdr3_aa: CASSLWGQYTEAFF; cdr3_nt: TGTGCCAGCAGCTTGTGGGGACAGTACACTGAAGCTTTCTTT
clone_size: few; cdr3_length: 15; d_call: NA; j_call: TRBJ1-2; v_call: TRBV4-2; cdr3_aa: CASSQDTGTDYGYTF; cdr3_nt: TGTGCCAGCAGCCAAGATACGGGGACCGACTATGGCTACACCTTC
clone_size: NA; cdr3_length: 14; d_call: NA; j_call: TRBJ1-6; v_call: TRBV7-2; cdr3_aa: CASSWVTVDSPLHF; cdr3_nt: TGTGCCAGCAGCTGGGTTACAGTGGATTCACCCCTCCACTTT
clone_size: few; cdr3_length: 15; d_call: TRBD1; j_call: TRBJ2-1; v_call: TRBV3-1; cdr3_aa: CASSQVGQGVGEQFF; cdr3_nt: TGTGCCAGCAGCCAAGTGGGACAGGGTGTGGGTGAGCAGTTCTTC
clone_size: NA; cdr3_length: 14; d_call: NA; j_call: TRBJ1-1; v_call: TRBV20-1; cdr3_aa: CSARGGRGATEAFF; cdr3_nt: TGCAGTGCTAGAGGTGGGAGGGGTGCCACTGAAGCTTTCTTT
clone_size: NA; cdr3_length: 15; d_call: TRBD2; j_call: TRBJ2-1; v_call: TRBV10-3; cdr3_aa: CAILKGGEYYNEQFF; cdr3_nt: TGTGCCATCCTAAAGGGAGGGGAGTATTACAATGAGCAGTTCTTC
clone_size: few; cdr3_length: 17; d_call: NA; j_call: TRBJ2-5; v_call: TRBV7-9; cdr3_aa: CASSFYLAGDRQETQYF; cdr3_nt: TGTGCCAGCAGCTTTTATTTGGCAGGGGACCGTCAAGAGACCCAGTACTTC
clone_size: NA; cdr3_length: 16; d_call: TRBD1; j_call: TRBJ2-1; v_call: TRBV18; cdr3_aa: CASSSYGTGGRDEQFF; cdr3_nt: TGTGCCAGCTCATCCTATGGGACAGGGGGCAGGGATGAGCAGTTCTTC
clone_size: NA; cdr3_length: 16; d_call: TRBD2; j_call: TRBJ2-5; v_call: TRBV28; cdr3_aa: CASKTNSGGWSETQYF; cdr3_nt: TGTGCCAGCAAAACAAATAGCGGGGGGTGGTCAGAGACCCAGTACTTC
clone_size: NA; cdr3_length: 12; d_call: NA; j_call: TRBJ1-6; v_call: TRBV6-2/TRBV6-3; cdr3_aa: CASSYSGTPLHF; cdr3_nt: TGTGCCAGCAGTTACTCGGGGACCCCCCTCCACTTT
clone_size: NA; cdr3_length: 12; d_call: NA; j_call: TRBJ2-3; v_call: TRBV2; cdr3_aa: CASSDRADTQYF; cdr3_nt: TGTGCCAGCAGTGATCGCGCGGATACGCAGTATTTT
clone_size: few; cdr3_length: 15; d_call: NA; j_call: TRBJ2-5; v_call: TRBV6-1; cdr3_aa: CASSRRLFRPETQYF; cdr3_nt: TGTGCCAGCAGTCGCCGACTATTCAGGCCAGAGACCCAGTACTTC
clone_size: NA; cdr3_length: 12; d_call: NA; j_call: TRBJ2-2; v_call: TRBV24-1; cdr3_aa: CATSAGTGELFF; cdr3_nt: TGTGCCACCAGTGCCGGCACCGGGGAGCTGTTTTTT
clone_size: NA; cdr3_length: 12; d_call: NA; j_call: TRBJ1-2; v_call: TRBV7-9; cdr3_aa: CASRGAPDGYTF; cdr3_nt: TGTGCCAGCAGGGGGGCGCCGGATGGCTACACCTTC
clone_size: many; cdr3_length: 18; d_call: NA; j_call: TRBJ2-5; v_call: TRBV4-2; cdr3_aa: CASSQDRGPSVYQETQYF; cdr3_nt: TGTGCCAGCAGCCAAGATCGGGGGCCTAGCGTTTACCAAGAGACCCAGTACTTC
clone_size: few; cdr3_length: 16; d_call: TRBD1; j_call: TRBJ2-7; v_call: TRBV30; cdr3_aa: CAWTGTGGRRPYEQYF; cdr3_nt: TGTGCCTGGACCGGGACAGGGGGACGACGCCCCTACGAGCAGTACTTC
clone_size: few; cdr3_length: 15; d_call: TRBD1; j_call: TRBJ1-2; v_call: TRBV15; cdr3_aa: CATSRARTGGSGYTF; cdr3_nt: TGTGCCACCAGCAGAGCTAGGACAGGGGGCTCTGGCTACACCTTC
clone_size: few; cdr3_length: 15; d_call: TRBD2; j_call: TRBJ2-2; v_call: TRBV6-5; cdr3_aa: CASSYFSGGSGELFF; cdr3_nt: TGTGCCAGCAGTTACTTTAGCGGGGGATCCGGGGAGCTGTTTTTT
clone_size: NA; cdr3_length: 14; d_call: NA; j_call: TRBJ1-5; v_call: TRBV4-3; cdr3_aa: CASSQDHFGGPQHF; cdr3_nt: TGCGCCAGCAGCCAAGATCATTTCGGGGGGCCCCAGCATTTT